This entry is about one T cell receptor (beta chain). The length of the CDR3 is 14 residues. Trimming took 6 bases from V and 2 from J, leaving 13 bases between them. Per the germline V gene, CDR1 is MDHEN and CDR2 is SYDVKM. This sample is part of a study of blood T cell repertoires in COVID-19. Study-wide context: The United States, Italy and Spain supplied acute and convalescent COVID-19 samples. The cDNA or gDNA used as material had been derived from T cells, B-cell-depleted T cells, or PBMCs.

In the source study's methods: Nucleated cell counts were estimated from reference gene primer amplification. Measured with immunoSEQ multiplex PCR; TCRdb has only the in-frame clones, and not every one. V, J and clone size are taken as reported in that table, and D and trimming were inferred from the DNA itself. The data hold 150,000 to 200,000 clones, with around four fifths observed a single time. Sequencing was carried out using peripheral blood. V usage is TRBV28 and J usage is TRBJ1-1; D gene unclear. This TCR came from a woman aged 25-40 years with acute or convalescent COVID-19. The CDR3 region is CASRRPEINTEAFF. In nucleotides, the CDR3 is TGTGCCAGCAGGCGACCGGAGATTAACACTGAAGCTTTCTTT.